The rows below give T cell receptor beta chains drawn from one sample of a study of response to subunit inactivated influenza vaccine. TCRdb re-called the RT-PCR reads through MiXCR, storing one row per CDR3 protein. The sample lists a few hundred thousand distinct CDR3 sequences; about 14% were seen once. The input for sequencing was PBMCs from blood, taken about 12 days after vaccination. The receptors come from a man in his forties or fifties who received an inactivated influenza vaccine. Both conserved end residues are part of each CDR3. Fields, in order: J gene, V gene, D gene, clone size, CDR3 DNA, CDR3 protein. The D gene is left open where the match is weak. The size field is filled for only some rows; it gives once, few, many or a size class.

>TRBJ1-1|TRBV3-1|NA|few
TGTGCCAGCAGCCAAGATTTGGGACCGCTTATGAACACTGAAGCTTTCTTT
CASSQDLGPLMNTEAFF
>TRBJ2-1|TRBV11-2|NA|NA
TGTGCCAGCAGCTTAGGACAGACTGTATACAATGAGCAGTTCTTC
CASSLGQTVYNEQFF
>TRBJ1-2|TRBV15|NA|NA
TGTGCCACCAGCACCGAGACATCCGGGAGCGGCTACACCTTC
CATSTETSGSGYTF
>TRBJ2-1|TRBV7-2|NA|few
TGTGCCAGCAGCCACCCCAGGGACCCCTCATTCCTGTTCTTC
CASSHPRDPSFLFF
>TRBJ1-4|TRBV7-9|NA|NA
TGTGCCAGCAGCCCAAGGACTTCCGATAATGAAAAACTGTTTTTT
CASSPRTSDNEKLFF
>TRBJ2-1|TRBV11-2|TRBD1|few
TGTGCCAGCAGCTTAGGTTATCGGACAGGGGGCTACAATGAGCAGTTCTTC
CASSLGYRTGGYNEQFF
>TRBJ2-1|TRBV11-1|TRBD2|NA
TGTACCAGCAGTAGGACTAGCGGGGGAAGCTCCTACAATGAGCAGTTCTTC
CTSSRTSGGSSYNEQFF
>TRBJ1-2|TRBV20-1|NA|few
TGCAGTGCTAGATTAAGCAGGAACTATGGCTACACCTTC
CSARLSRNYGYTF
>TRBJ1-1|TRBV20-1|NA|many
TGCAGTGCTAGAGCCTCAGGGTGGAAGTGGACTGAAGCTTTCTTT
CSARASGWKWTEAFF
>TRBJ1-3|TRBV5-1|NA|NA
TGCGCCAGCAGCTTGACCCACTCTGGAAACACCATATATTTT
CASSLTHSGNTIYF
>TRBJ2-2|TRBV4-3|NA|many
TGCGCCAGCAGCCAAGATTCCCAGGCGCACACCGGGGAGCTGTTTTTT
CASSQDSQAHTGELFF
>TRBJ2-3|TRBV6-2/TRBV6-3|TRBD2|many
TGTGCCAGCAGTCCCCGAGGGGTGACTAGCGGGAGGGCCGGACGCACAGATACGCAGTATTTT
CASSPRGVTSGRAGRTDTQYF
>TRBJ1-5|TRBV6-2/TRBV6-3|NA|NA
TGTGCCAGCAGCCAGGGAGCGGGGATAAATCAGCCCCAGCATTTT
CASSQGAGINQPQHF
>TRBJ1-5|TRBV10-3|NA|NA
TGTGCCATCCGCAGGGGTACCGATCAGCCCCAGCATTTT
CAIRRGTDQPQHF
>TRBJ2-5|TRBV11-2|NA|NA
TGTGCCAGCAGCTCCTTCCTAGGTTCGGAGACCCAGTACTTC
CASSSFLGSETQYF
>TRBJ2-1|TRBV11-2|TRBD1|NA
TGTGCCAGCAGCTCGGACAGGGAGGTCAATGAGCAGTTCTTC
CASSSDREVNEQFF
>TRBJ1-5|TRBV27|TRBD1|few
TGTGCCAGCAGGCAACAGGGGGCCCATCAGCCCCAGCATTTT
CASRQQGAHQPQHF
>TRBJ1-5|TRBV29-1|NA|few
TGCAGCGTTGCAGCGGCGGGCAATCAGCCCCAGCATTTT
CSVAAAGNQPQHF
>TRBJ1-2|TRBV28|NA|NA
TGTGCCAGCAGTTTAGGTCCCCGGGGCTTGGGCAGCCTTGATAACTATGGCTACACCTTC
CASSLGPRGLGSLDNYGYTF
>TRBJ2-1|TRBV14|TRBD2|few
TGTGCCAGCAGCCAAATTCTAGCGGGGGTAGATGAGCAGTTCTTC
CASSQILAGVDEQFF
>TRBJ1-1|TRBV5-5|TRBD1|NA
TGTGCCAGCAGGCCTCAGGGACAGGGGGCGCGGGCTTTCTTT
CASRPQGQGARAFF
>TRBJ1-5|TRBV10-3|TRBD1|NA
TGTGCCATCAGTGGGGGCAGCAACAGGGGTCAGCCCCAGCATTTT
CAISGGSNRGQPQHF
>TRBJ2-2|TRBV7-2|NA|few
TGTGCCAGCAGCATTATATCGGTGGGGGAGCTGTTTTTT
CASSIISVGELFF
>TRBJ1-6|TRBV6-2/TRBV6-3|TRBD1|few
TGTGCCAGCAGTCGGACAGGGGCCAGTTATAATTCACCCCTCCACTTT
CASSRTGASYNSPLHF
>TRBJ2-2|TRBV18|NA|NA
TGTGCCAGCTCACCGTCGGACTCCCCGCTGTTGGCCGGGGAGCTGTTTTTT
CASSPSDSPLLAGELFF
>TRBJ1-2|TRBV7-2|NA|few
TGTGCCAGCAGCTTAACGAGTGCCTGGGCAAGCAGCTATGGCTACACCTTC
CASSLTSAWASSYGYTF
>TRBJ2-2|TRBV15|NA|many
TGTGCCACCAGCAGAGATCTGACCGGGGAGCTGTTTTTT
CATSRDLTGELFF
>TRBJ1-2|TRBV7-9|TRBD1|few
TGTGCCAGCAGCTCGGACAGGGGGCTAAAGGGCTACACCTTC
CASSSDRGLKGYTF
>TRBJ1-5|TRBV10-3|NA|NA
TGTGCCATCAGTGATGAGGGGGGGCCCCAGCATTTT
CAISDEGGPQHF
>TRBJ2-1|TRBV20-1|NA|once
TGCAGTGCTAGAGATTACCTAGGCGGCAATGAGCAGTTCTTC
CSARDYLGGNEQFF